The rows below give T cell receptor beta chains drawn from one sample of a study of T cell repertoires in cytomegalovirus infection. TCRdb passed the reads through MiXCR, listing each CDR3 protein once. The table lists 450,000 to 650,000 distinct CDR3 sequences, approximately 26% of them singletons. The specimen was PBMCs. All receptors come from a human donor in good health (CMV status not recorded). Some clones in this sample may be carry-over from other donors' samples. CDR3s include the opening cysteine and the closing phenylalanine or tryptophan. The D gene is left open where the match is weak. Rows give clone size only sometimes, using once, few, many, or a class for an expanded clone.

D	size	V	J	DNA	CDR3
NA	NA	TRBV3-1	TRBJ1-5	TGTGCCAGCAGCCAAGCAACAGGCAATCAGCCCCAGCATTTT	CASSQATGNQPQHF
NA	few	TRBV6-5	TRBJ2-5	TGTGCCAGCAGTTACTGGACAGATCAAGAGACCCAGTACTTC	CASSYWTDQETQYF
NA	NA	TRBV27	TRBJ2-7	TGTGCCAGCAGACCTGGGCGCACGAGATACGAGCAGTACTTC	CASRPGRTRYEQYF
TRBD1	few	TRBV6-1	TRBJ1-1	TGTGCCAGCAGTGTTACAACTGACAGGGGACATGAAGCTTTCTTT	CASSVTTDRGHEAFF
NA	few	TRBV6-2/TRBV6-3	TRBJ1-3	TGTGCCAGCAGTTTATCGGACGTCGGAAACACCATATATTTT	CASSLSDVGNTIYF
NA	few	TRBV7-9	TRBJ1-4	TGTGCCAGCAGCTTAGCTTCACAGGGAATTAATGAAAAACTGTTTTTT	CASSLASQGINEKLFF
NA	few	TRBV6-5	TRBJ1-5	TGTGCCAGCAGTTACGGGATGCCGGGCGAGGGCAATCAGCCCCAGCATTTT	CASSYGMPGEGNQPQHF
TRBD1	many	TRBV7-8	TRBJ1-1	TGTGCCAGCGGGGGGGAGACAGGGTCTACTGAAGCTTTCTTT	CASGGETGSTEAFF
NA	many	TRBV7-2	TRBJ2-3	TGTGCCAGCAGCTTACTAATTAGCACAGATACGCAGTATTTT	CASSLLISTDTQYF
NA	many	TRBV7-2	TRBJ2-5	TGTGCCAGCAGCAAACTGGGAGAGACCCAGTACTTC	CASSKLGETQYF
NA	NA	TRBV7-9	TRBJ1-4	TGTGCCAGCAGCCGAAGGGGGACGGAACTGTTTTTT	CASSRRGTELFF
TRBD1	few	TRBV24-1	TRBJ2-6	TGTGCCACCAGTGATCCCCCGGGACAGGGGTCTGGGGCCAACGTCCTGACTTTC	CATSDPPGQGSGANVLTF
NA	NA	TRBV11-3	TRBJ1-1	TGTGCCAGCAGCCGGGTTCGCACTGAAGCTTTCTTT	CASSRVRTEAFF
NA	few	TRBV7-6	TRBJ2-3	TGTGCCAGCAGCTTAGCGGCCCATAGCACAGATACGCAGTATTTT	CASSLAAHSTDTQYF
NA	NA	TRBV6-2/TRBV6-3	TRBJ1-3	TGTGCCAGCAGTCTCACGGGGACTCCTTCTGGAAACACCATATATTTT	CASSLTGTPSGNTIYF
NA	NA	TRBV2	TRBJ2-1	TGTGCCAGCAGTGAAGCGGGGACCTCTGGCAATGAGCAGTTCTTC	CASSEAGTSGNEQFF
TRBD1	NA	TRBV7-2	TRBJ1-2	TGTGCCAGCAGCTCCGGGACAGGGAACGGCTACACCTTC	CASSSGTGNGYTF
NA	few	TRBV6-2/TRBV6-3	TRBJ1-2	TGTGCCAGCAGTTACACGAGGACAGCTAACTATGGCTACACCTTC	CASSYTRTANYGYTF
NA	NA	TRBV7-9	TRBJ2-1	TGTGCCAGCAGCCCGATTTCCAGGAGGGTCTACAATGAGCAGTTCTTC	CASSPISRRVYNEQFF
NA	NA	TRBV11-2	TRBJ2-5	TGTGCCAGCAGCTCAAAACTACAGGGAGGAGAGACCCAGTACTTC	CASSSKLQGGETQYF
TRBD1	NA	TRBV28	TRBJ1-1	TGTGCCAGCAGAACCCTGACAGGGGGCACTGAAGCTTTCTTT	CASRTLTGGTEAFF
NA	NA	TRBV20-1	TRBJ2-3	TGCAGTGCTAAGTGGATCGCAGATACGCAGTATTTT	CSAKWIADTQYF
NA	few	TRBV7-2	TRBJ1-1	TGTGCCAGCAGCCGAATAACGAACACTGAAGCTTTCTTT	CASSRITNTEAFF
NA	few	TRBV6-5	TRBJ2-5	TGTGCCAGCAGTCTGGACCATCAAGAGACCCAGTACTTC	CASSLDHQETQYF
NA	NA	TRBV11-2	TRBJ2-3	TGTGCCAGCAGCTTAGTACGGGGGACCAGCACAGATACGCAGTATTTT	CASSLVRGTSTDTQYF
NA	many	TRBV6-1	TRBJ2-3	TGTGCCGCCATGGGGGCTAGCGGACCCACAGATACGCAGTATTTT	CAAMGASGPTDTQYF
NA	many	TRBV7-2	TRBJ2-5	TGTGCCAGCAGCTCAACCGTACAAGAGACCCAGTACTTC	CASSSTVQETQYF
NA	NA	TRBV7-3	TRBJ1-3	TGTGCCAGCAACGCCTTTCAGGGTTCTGGAAACACCATATATTTT	CASNAFQGSGNTIYF
NA	many	TRBV7-2	TRBJ1-2	TGTGCCAGCAGTGAGGGGAGGCATGGCTACACCTTC	CASSEGRHGYTF
NA	few	TRBV7-9	TRBJ1-1	TGTGCCAGCAGCCCCGTGTGGGACATACCTTATGAAGCTTTCTTT	CASSPVWDIPYEAFF
NA	many	TRBV7-3	TRBJ2-5	TGTGCCAGCAGCCCAGGTGGAAGGACGTATGAGACCCAGTACTTC	CASSPGGRTYETQYF
TRBD2	NA	TRBV6-1	TRBJ2-1	TGTGCCAGCAGTGAAATGACTAGCAGCACTCGGCAGTTCTTC	CASSEMTSSTRQFF
NA	few	TRBV6-6	TRBJ2-1	TGTGCCAGCAGTTACGCCCTAACGAGCAATGAGCAGTTCTTC	CASSYALTSNEQFF
NA	NA	TRBV19	TRBJ1-4	TGTGCCAGTAGGGGCTCGGGACCGGTGAATGAAAAACTGTTTTTT	CASRGSGPVNEKLFF
NA	NA	TRBV6-2/TRBV6-3	TRBJ1-2	TGTGCCAGCAGTTACTCGCAGGGACATGGCTACACCTTC	CASSYSQGHGYTF
NA	few	TRBV12-3/TRBV12-4	TRBJ1-1	TGTGCCAGCAGTTTGACTACTGGGAACACTGAAGCTTTCTTT	CASSLTTGNTEAFF
NA	few	TRBV6-2/TRBV6-3	TRBJ1-6	TGTGCCAGCAGTTACCAGGATTCACCCCTCCACTTT	CASSYQDSPLHF
NA	NA	TRBV28	TRBJ2-7	TGTGCCAGCAGCTTAGGCTCCGGACTTAGCTCCTACGAGCAGTACTTC	CASSLGSGLSSYEQYF
TRBD2	NA	TRBV19	TRBJ2-5	TGTGCCAGTAACAGGGGACTAGCCCAAGAGACCCAGTACTTC	CASNRGLAQETQYF
NA	NA	TRBV4-3	TRBJ1-2	TGCGCCAGCAGCCGGACGGACGGGACTAACTATGGCTACACCTTC	CASSRTDGTNYGYTF
NA	NA	TRBV7-9	TRBJ2-7	TGTGCCAGCAGCCCTCTCGGAGGGAGAGATTACGAGCAGTACTTC	CASSPLGGRDYEQYF
NA	many	TRBV7-8	TRBJ2-3	TGTGCCAGCAGCCAAGGAGCCAGCACAGATACGCAGTATTTT	CASSQGASTDTQYF
NA	NA	TRBV28	TRBJ2-4	TGTGCCAGCAGTTCAGGGGGGTCGAGGAACATTCAGTACTTC	CASSSGGSRNIQYF
NA	few	TRBV6-5	TRBJ2-5	TGTGCCAGCAGTTACTCGAGTACAGGGTCCGGTGAGACCCAGTACTTC	CASSYSSTGSGETQYF
TRBD1	NA	TRBV6-2/TRBV6-3	TRBJ1-5	TGTGCCAGCAGTAACAGGGGGCGGAATCAGCCCCAGCATTTT	CASSNRGRNQPQHF
TRBD1	few	TRBV12-3/TRBV12-4	TRBJ1-1	TGTGCCAGCAGTCTCGTGGGACAGCAGGCTTTCTTT	CASSLVGQQAFF
NA	few	TRBV7-2	TRBJ2-5	TGTGCCAGCAGCTGGACAGACCAAGAGACCCAGTACTTC	CASSWTDQETQYF
TRBD1	NA	TRBV20-1	TRBJ2-3	TGCAGTGCTAGAGAAGGGGGCGCGACGTATACGCAGTATTTT	CSAREGGATYTQYF
TRBD2	NA	TRBV7-2	TRBJ2-7	TGTGCCAGCAGCTTACTAGCGGTCTACGAGCAGTACTTC	CASSLLAVYEQYF
NA	NA	TRBV11-2	TRBJ1-4	TGTGCCAGCCAAAGGGGTGGAGGGTCGAAACTGTTTTTT	CASQRGGGSKLFF
NA	few	TRBV4-2	TRBJ2-3	TGTGCCAGCAGCCAGGAGGTAACCACAGATACGCAGTATTTT	CASSQEVTTDTQYF
NA	few	TRBV7-9	TRBJ1-1	TGTGCCAGCAGCGCGGACGGCAAAAACACTGAAGCTTTCTTT	CASSADGKNTEAFF
NA	many	TRBV28	TRBJ2-1	TGTGCCAGCAGTCTCCGGGTAGGGAGAAACAATGAGCAGTTCTTC	CASSLRVGRNNEQFF
TRBD2	once	TRBV7-9	TRBJ2-2	TGTGCCAGCAGCTCACTAGCGGGAGGGCCCGGGGAGCTGTTTTTT	CASSSLAGGPGELFF
NA	few	TRBV19	TRBJ1-1	TGTGCCAGTAGTATTGCCGCGGGGCGGTCCCGCCGTGAAGCTTTCTTT	CASSIAAGRSRREAFF
TRBD1	few	TRBV19	TRBJ1-1	TGTGCCAGTAGACCGGACAGGGCAACTGAAGCTTTCTTT	CASRPDRATEAFF
TRBD2	NA	TRBV15	TRBJ2-1	TGTGCCACCAGCAGAGAAACTAGCGGGATTGAGCAGTTCTTC	CATSRETSGIEQFF
NA	NA	TRBV2	TRBJ2-1	TGTGCCAGCAAAGGGAGAGGCCAGGGTGAGCAGTTCTTC	CASKGRGQGEQFF